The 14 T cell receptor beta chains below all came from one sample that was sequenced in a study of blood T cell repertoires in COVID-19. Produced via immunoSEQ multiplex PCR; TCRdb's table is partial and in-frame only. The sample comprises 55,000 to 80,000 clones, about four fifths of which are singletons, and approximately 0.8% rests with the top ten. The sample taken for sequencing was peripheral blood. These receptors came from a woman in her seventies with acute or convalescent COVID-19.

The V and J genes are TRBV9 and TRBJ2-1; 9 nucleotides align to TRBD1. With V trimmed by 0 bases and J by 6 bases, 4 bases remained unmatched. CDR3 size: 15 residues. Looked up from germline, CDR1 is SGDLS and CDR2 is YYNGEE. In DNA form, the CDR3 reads TGTGCCAGCAGCGTAGCTACAGGGGGCTTCAATGAGCAGTTCTTC. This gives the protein CASSVATGGFNEQFF.

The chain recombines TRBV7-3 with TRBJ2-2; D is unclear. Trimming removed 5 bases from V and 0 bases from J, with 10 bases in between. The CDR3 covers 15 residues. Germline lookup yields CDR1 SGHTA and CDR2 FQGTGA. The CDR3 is CASSQTLANTGELFF. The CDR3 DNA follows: TGTGCCAGCAGCCAGACCCTAGCGAACACCGGGGAGCTGTTTTTT.

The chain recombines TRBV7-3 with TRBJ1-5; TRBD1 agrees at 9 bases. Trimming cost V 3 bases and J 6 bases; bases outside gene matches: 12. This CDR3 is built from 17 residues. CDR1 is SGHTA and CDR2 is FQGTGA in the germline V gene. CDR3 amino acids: CASSFFGQGSEGQPQHF. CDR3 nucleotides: TGTGCCAGCAGCTTTTTCGGACAGGGGTCAGAGGGTCAGCCCCAGCATTTT.

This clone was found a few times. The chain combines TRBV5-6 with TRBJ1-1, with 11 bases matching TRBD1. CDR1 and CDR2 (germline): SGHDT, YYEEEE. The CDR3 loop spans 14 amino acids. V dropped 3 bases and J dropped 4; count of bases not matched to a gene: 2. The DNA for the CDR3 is TGTGCCAGCAGCTCCGGACAGGGGGCCACTGAAGCTTTCTTT. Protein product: CASSSGQGATEAFF.

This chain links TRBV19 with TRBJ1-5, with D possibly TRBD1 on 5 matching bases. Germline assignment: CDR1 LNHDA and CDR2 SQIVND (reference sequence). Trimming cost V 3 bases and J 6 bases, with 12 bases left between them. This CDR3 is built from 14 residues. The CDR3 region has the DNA TGTGCCAGTAGTATGGGGGGGAGCGGTCAGCCCCAGCATTTT. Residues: CASSMGGSGQPQHF. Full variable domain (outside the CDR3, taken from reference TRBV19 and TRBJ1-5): DGGITQSPKYLFRKEGQNVTLSCEQNLNHDAMYWYRQDPGQGLRLIYYSQIVNDFQKGDIAEGYSVSREKKESFPLTVTSAQKNPTAFYLCASSMGGSGQPQHFGDGTRLSIL.

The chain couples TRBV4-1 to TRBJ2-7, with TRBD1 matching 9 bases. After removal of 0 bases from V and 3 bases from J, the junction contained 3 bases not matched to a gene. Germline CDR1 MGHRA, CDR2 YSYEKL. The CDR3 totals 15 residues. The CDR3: CASSQDLDRGYEQYF. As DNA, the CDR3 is TGCGCCAGCAGCCAAGATCTGGACAGGGGCTACGAGCAGTACTTC.

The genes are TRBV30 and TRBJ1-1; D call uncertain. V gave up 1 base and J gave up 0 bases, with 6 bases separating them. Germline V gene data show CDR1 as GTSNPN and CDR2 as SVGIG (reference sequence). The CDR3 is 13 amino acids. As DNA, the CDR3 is TGTGCCTGGAGTGGACATTTGAACACTGAAGCTTTCTTT. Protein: CAWSGHLNTEAFF.

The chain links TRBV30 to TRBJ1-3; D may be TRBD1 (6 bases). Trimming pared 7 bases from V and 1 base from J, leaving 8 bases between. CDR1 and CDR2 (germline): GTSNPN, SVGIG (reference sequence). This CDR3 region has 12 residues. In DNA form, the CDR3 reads TGTGCCTACACAGGGTCTGGAAACACCATATATTTT. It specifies CAYTGSGNTIYF.

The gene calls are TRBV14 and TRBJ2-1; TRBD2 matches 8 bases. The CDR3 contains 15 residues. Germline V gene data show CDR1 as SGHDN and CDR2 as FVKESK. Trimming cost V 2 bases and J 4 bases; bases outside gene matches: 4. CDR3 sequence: CASSQTGGLYNEQFF. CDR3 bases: TGTGCCAGCAGCCAAACGGGGGGGCTGTACAATGAGCAGTTCTTC.

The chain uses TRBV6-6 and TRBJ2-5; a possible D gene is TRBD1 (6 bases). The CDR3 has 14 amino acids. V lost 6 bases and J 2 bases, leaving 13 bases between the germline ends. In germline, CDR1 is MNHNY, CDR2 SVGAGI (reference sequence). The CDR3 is CASRPGQIQETQYF. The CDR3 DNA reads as TGTGCCAGCAGACCGGGACAAATTCAAGAGACCCAGTACTTC.

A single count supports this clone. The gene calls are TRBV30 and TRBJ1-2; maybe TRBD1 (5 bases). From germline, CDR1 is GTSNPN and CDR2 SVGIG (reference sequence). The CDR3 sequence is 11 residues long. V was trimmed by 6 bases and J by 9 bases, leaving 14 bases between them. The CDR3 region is CACVSRARYTF. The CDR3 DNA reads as TGTGCCTGCGTATCCAGGGCCCGCTACACCTTC.

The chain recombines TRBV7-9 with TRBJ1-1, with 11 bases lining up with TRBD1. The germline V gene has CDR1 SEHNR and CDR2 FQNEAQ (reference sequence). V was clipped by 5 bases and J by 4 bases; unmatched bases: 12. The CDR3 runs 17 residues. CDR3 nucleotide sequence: TGTGCCAGCAGCCAACGACCGAGGGGACAGGGGGTCACTGAAGCTTTCTTT. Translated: CASSQRPRGQGVTEAFF.

CDR3 nucleotides: TGTGCCAGCAGCGTGGACAGGACCTACTATGGCTACACCTTC. It encodes CASSVDRTYYGYTF. The rearrangement joins TRBV5-6 to TRBJ1-2; 7 positions agree with TRBD1. The CDR3 contains 14 residues. Germline V gives CDR1 SGHDT, CDR2 YYEEEE. J gave up 3 bases and V 4 bases, and 6 bases lay outside the gene matches.

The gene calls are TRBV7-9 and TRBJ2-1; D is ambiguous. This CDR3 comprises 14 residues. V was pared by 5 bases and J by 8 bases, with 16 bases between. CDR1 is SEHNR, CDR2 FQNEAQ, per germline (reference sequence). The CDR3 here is CASSPRVVGDEQFF. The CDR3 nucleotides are TGTGCCAGCAGCCCCCGGGTGGTTGGCGATGAGCAGTTCTTC. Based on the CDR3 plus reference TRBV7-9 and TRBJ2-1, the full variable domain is DTGVSQNPRHKITKRGQNVTFRCDPISEHNRLYWYRQTLGQGPEFLTYFQNEAQLEKSRLLSDRFSAERPKGSFSTLEIQRTEQGDSAMYLCASSPRVVGDEQFFGPGTRLTVL.